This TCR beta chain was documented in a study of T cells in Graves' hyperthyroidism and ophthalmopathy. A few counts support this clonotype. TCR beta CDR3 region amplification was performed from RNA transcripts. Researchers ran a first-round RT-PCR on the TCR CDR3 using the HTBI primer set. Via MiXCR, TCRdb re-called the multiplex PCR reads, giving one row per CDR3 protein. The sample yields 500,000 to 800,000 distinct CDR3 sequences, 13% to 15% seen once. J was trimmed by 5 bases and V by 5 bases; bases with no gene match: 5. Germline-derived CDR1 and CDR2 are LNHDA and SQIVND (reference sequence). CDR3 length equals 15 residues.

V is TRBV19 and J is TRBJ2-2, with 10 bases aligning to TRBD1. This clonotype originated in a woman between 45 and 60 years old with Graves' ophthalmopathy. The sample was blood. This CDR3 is CASSHRTGGTGELFF. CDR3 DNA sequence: TGTGCCAGTAGTCACCGGACAGGGGGGACCGGGGAGCTGTTTTTT.